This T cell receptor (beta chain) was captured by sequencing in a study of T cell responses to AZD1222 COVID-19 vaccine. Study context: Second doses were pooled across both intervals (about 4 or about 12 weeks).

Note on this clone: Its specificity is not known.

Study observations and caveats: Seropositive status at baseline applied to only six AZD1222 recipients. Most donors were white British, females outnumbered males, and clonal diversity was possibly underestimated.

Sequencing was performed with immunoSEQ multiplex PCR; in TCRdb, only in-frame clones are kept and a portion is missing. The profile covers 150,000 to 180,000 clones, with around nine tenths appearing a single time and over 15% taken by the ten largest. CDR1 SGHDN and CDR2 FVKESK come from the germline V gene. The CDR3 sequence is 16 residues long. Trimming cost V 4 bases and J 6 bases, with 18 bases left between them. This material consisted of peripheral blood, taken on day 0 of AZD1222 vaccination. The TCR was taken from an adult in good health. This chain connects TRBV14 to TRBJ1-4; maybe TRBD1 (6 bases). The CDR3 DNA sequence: TGTGCCAGCAGCCCCCTACAGGGAGCGGGGGATGAAAAACTGTTTTTT. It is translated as CASSPLQGAGDEKLFF.